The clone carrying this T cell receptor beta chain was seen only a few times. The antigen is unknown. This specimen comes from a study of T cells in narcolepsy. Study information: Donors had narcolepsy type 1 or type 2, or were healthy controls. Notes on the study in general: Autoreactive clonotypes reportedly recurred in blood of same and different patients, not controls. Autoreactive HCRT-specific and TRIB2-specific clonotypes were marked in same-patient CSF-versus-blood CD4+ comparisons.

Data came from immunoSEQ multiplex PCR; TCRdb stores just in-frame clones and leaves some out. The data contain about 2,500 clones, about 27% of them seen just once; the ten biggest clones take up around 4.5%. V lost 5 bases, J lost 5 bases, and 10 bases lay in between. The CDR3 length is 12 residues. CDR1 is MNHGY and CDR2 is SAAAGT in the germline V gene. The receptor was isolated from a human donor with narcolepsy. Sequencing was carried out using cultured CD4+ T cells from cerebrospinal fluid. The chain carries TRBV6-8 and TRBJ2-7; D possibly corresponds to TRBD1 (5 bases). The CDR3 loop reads CASSEVRDEQYF. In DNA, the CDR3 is TGTGCCAGCAGTGAAGTCAGGGACGAGCAGTACTTC.